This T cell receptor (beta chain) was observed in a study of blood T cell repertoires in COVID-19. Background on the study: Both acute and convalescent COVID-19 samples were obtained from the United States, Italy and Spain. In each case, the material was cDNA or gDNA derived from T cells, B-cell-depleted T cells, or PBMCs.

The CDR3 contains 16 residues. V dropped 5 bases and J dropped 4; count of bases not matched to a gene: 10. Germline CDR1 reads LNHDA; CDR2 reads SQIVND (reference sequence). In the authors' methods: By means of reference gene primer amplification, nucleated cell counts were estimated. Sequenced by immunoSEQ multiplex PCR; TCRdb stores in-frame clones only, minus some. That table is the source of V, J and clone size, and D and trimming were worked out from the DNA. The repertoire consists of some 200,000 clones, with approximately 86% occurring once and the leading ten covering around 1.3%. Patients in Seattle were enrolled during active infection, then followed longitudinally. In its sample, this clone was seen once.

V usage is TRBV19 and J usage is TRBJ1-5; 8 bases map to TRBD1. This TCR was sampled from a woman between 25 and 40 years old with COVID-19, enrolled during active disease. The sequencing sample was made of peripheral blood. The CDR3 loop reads CASSPGQGQGNQPQHF. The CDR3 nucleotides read TGTGCCAGTAGTCCCGGACAGGGACAAGGAAATCAGCCCCAGCATTTT.